The 10 T cell receptor beta chains below were found in one sample sequenced in a study of post-analysis software for immune sequencing data. Points from the study as a whole: Roughly 5 TRBV segments were significantly more frequent in patients than in controls. TRBV5-6, TRBV5-1 and TRBV20-1 were among these segments.

For these receptors, no antigen is known. Unique molecular identifiers were present in the TCR beta cDNA libraries. TCRdb passed the PCR reads through MiXCR, listing each CDR3 protein once. The sample contains around 260,000 distinct CDR3 sequences, 36% of which appear only once. Input material: blood. These receptors were taken from a girl aged 5 to 17 with multiple sclerosis.

This clonotype was detected many times. V gene TRBV30 combines with J gene TRBJ1-4; 8 bases align to TRBD1. This CDR3 is built from 12 residues. Germline V CDR1 and CDR2: GTSNPN, SVGIG (reference sequence). The trim removed 3 bases at V and 7 bases at J, leaving 1 base unmatched. Written as DNA, the CDR3 is TGTGCCTGGAGCGGGACAGGTGAAAAACTGTTTTTT. It translates to CAWSGTGEKLFF.

In its sample, this clonotype was seen once. V is TRBV29-1 and J is TRBJ2-1; 8 nucleotides align to TRBD1. Unmatched junction bases numbered 5, after V lost 1 base and J lost 9 bases. The CDR3 has 13 amino acids. The germline gives CDR1 SQVTM, CDR2 ANQGSEA. CDR3 bases: TGCAGCGTTGAAGCGAACAGGGGGACTGAGCAGTTCTTC. Amino acids: CSVEANRGTEQFF.

V and J are TRBV6-2 or TRBV6-3 and TRBJ2-5; tentatively, D is TRBD2 (5 bases). The DNA end favors TRBJ2-7, so the J call may be wrong. This CDR3 has 14 residues. The germline CDR1 and CDR2 sequences are MNHEY and SVGEGT. The CDR3, as DNA: TGTGCCAGCAGTTACTCAGAGGGAAATGCCGAGCAGTACTTC. Translation: CASSYSEGNAEQYF.

This clonotype was recorded at least ten times. The CDR3 bases are TGTGCCAGCAGTTACTACAATGAGCAGTTCTTC. Its translation: CASSYYNEQFF. The chain employs TRBV27 and TRBJ2-1; D call uncertain. Germline loops: CDR1 MNHEY, CDR2 SMNVEV (reference sequence). V lost 4 bases to trimming and J lost 3 bases, with 1 base between them. The CDR3 runs to 11 residues.

This clonotype was seen a few times. This rearrangement joins TRBV5-1 to TRBJ2-2; the match to TRBD2 covers 9 bases. Germline trimming cut 4 bases from V and 7 bases from J; bases unmatched to any gene: 8. The germline CDR1 and CDR2 sequences are SGHRS and YFSETQ. The CDR3 is 15 residues long. CDR3 bases: TGCGCCAGCAGCCCCGTAGCGGGAGCGGGCGGGGAGCTGTTTTTT. Translated, it gives CASSPVAGAGGELFF.

This chain joins TRBV5-1 and TRBJ1-3, with D uncertain. The CDR3 has 15 residues. Germline loops: CDR1 SGHRS, CDR2 YFSETQ. V shed 4 bases and J shed 1 base, with 12 bases lying between them. CDR3 loop: CASSDMTHSGNTIYF. The CDR3 region has the DNA TGCGCCAGCAGCGACATGACTCATTCTGGAAACACCATATATTTT.

As to this clonotype: A clone one base away is much larger, so this may be a read error. V and J are TRBV3-1 and TRBJ1-1, with D possibly matching TRBD1 (5 bases). In germline, CDR1 is LGHDT, CDR2 YNNKEL (reference sequence). The CDR3 contains 14 residues. Trimming took 4 bases from V and 1 from J, leaving 10 bases between them. For the CDR3, the DNA is TGTGCCAGCAGCCTAGGGGCGGGGAACACTGAAGCTTTCTTT. Its translation: CASSLGAGNTEAFF.

There are many counts of this clonotype. J is TRBJ1-1 and V is TRBV12-3 or TRBV12-4; the D is unclear. The CDR3 has 12 amino acids. The ends were cut back, 2 bases at V and 3 bases at J, with 4 bases in the middle. This chain's CDR3 is CASSLFDTEAFF. The CDR3 DNA sequence: TGTGCCAGCAGTTTATTCGACACTGAAGCTTTCTTT.

This clonotype occurred many times. The chain has TRBV29-1 and TRBJ2-2; D is tentatively TRBD1 or TRBD2 (5 bases each). V was pared by 6 bases and J by 4 bases, with 12 bases between. Germline V lookup: CDR1 SQVTM, CDR2 ANQGSEA. This CDR3 is built from 13 residues. The CDR3 bases are TGCAGCGTGGAGACGAGGGGCACCGGGGAGCTGTTTTTT. It translates to CSVETRGTGELFF.

A note on this clonotype: Being one base from a much bigger clone, this may be a read error. The rearrangement links TRBV7-3 to TRBJ1-1; D gene unclear. Trimming pared 0 bases from V and 1 base from J, leaving 6 bases between. Germline V lookup: CDR1 SGHTA, CDR2 FQGTGA. The CDR3 is 14 residues long. The CDR3 region has the DNA TGTGCCAGCAGCTTAACAGGGCCGAACACTGAAGCTTTCTTT. This translates into CASSLTGPNTEAFF.